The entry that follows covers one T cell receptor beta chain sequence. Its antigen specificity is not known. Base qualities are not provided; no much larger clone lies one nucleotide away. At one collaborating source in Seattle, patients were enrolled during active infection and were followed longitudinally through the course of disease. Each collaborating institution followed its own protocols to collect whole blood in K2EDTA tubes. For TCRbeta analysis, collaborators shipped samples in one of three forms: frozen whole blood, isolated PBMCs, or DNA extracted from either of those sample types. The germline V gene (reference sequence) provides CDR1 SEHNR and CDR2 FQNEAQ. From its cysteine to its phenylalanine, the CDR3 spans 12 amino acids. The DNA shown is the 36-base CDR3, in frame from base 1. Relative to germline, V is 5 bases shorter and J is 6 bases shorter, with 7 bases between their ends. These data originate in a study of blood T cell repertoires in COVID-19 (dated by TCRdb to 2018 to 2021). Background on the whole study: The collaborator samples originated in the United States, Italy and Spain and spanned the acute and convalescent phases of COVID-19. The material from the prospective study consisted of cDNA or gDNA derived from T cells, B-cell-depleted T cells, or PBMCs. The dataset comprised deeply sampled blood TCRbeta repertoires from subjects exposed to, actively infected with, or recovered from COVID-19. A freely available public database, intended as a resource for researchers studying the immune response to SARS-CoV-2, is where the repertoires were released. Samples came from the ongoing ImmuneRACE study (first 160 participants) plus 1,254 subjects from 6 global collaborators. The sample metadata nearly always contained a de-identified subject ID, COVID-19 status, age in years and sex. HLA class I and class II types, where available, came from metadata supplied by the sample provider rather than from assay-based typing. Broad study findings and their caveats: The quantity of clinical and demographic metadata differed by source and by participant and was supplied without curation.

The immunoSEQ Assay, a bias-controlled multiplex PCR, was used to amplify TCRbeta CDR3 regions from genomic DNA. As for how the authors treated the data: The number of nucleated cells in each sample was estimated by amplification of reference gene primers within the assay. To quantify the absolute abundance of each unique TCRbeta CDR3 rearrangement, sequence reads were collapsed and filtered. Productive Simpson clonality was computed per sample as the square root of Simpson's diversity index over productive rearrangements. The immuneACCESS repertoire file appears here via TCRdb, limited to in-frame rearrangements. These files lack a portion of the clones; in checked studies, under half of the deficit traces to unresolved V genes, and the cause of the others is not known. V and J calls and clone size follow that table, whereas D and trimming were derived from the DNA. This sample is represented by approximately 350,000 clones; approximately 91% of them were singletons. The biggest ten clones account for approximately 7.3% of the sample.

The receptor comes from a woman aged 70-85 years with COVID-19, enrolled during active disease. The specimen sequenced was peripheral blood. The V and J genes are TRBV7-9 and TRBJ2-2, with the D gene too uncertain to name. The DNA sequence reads TGTGCCAGCAGCGTGTATCCCGGGGAGCTGTTTTTT. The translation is CASSVYPGELFF.